A selection of T cell receptor beta chains follows, all from one sample in a study of T cell repertoires in ileal Crohn's disease. Data came from immunoSEQ multiplex PCR; TCRdb stores just in-frame clones and leaves some out. This repertoire shows some 2,000 clones, 80% to 85% found once; its top ten account for around an eighth. Specimen: ileal tissue. The origin of the receptors is an adult with Crohn's disease. CDR3s include the opening cysteine and the closing phenylalanine or tryptophan. A D gene is named only where the DNA matches it firmly. Size values are once, few and many counts, or a class for expanded clones, and some rows have none.

J gene | V gene | clone size | D gene | CDR3 DNA | CDR3 protein
TRBJ1-1 | TRBV5-1 | . | TRBD1 | TGCGCCAGCACAGATTGGGGGACAGTGAACACTGAAGCTTTCTTT | CASTDWGTVNTEAFF
TRBJ2-3 | TRBV29-1 | few | . | TGCAGCGCTCCTAGGCAGGGGATAGATACGCAGTATTTT | CSAPRQGIDTQYF
TRBJ2-5 | TRBV5-6 | . | TRBD2 | TGTGCCAGCAGCTTGGAGGGACTAGCGTCACAAGAGACCCAGTACTTC | CASSLEGLASQETQYF
TRBJ2-2 | TRBV19 | . | TRBD1 | TGTGCCAGTAGTACGTACAGGGGACGGAACACCGGGGAGCTGTTTTTT | CASSTYRGRNTGELFF
TRBJ1-2 | TRBV7-9 | once | TRBD1 | TGTGCCAGCAGCGCCGGGACAGGGAACTATGGCTACACCTTC | CASSAGTGNYGYTF
TRBJ1-1 | TRBV2 | . | . | TGTGCCAGCCGTTTCGGGGCTGAAGCTTTCTTT | CASRFGAEAFF
TRBJ1-5 | TRBV19 | . | TRBD1 | TGTGCCAGAGAGCGGGACAGGGCAAATTATAGCAATCAGCCCCAGCATTTT | CARERDRANYSNQPQHF
TRBJ2-2 | TRBV4-1 | . | TRBD2 | TGCGCCAGCAGCGTCCGGACTAGCGGGGACACCGGGGAGCTGTTTTTT | CASSVRTSGDTGELFF
TRBJ2-1 | TRBV4-3 | . | TRBD1 | TGCGCCAGCAGCCAATCTTGGGAAGGACAGGGGGGGGGTAATGAGCAGTTCTTC | CASSQSWEGQGGGNEQFF
TRBJ2-7 | TRBV5-1 | . | . | TGCGCCAGCAGCTTGGGAGACAACTCCTACGAGCAGTACTTC | CASSLGDNSYEQYF
TRBJ2-1 | TRBV9 | . | TRBD1 | TGTGCCAGCAGCGTTCAGGGGGCCCCAGTTGATGAGCAGTTCTTC | CASSVQGAPVDEQFF
TRBJ2-7 | TRBV5-1 | . | TRBD1 | TGCGCCAGCAGCTTGACAGGGACAGGGCCTTACTACGAGCAGTACTTC | CASSLTGTGPYYEQYF